These 17 T cell receptor delta chains were sequenced from one sample in a study of gamma-delta T cells after stem cell transplantation. TCRdb fed the RT-PCR reads into CATT to redo clone calling. This sample has a few thousand delta-chain clones; more than 1% occur once, and the top ten carry about 20%. The sample was gamma-delta T cells. These receptors came from a human donor. It is not recorded whose cells these are; they may come from a transplant donor.

Only a few counts were recorded for this clone. The chain combines TRDV2 with TRDJ1; 12 bases are shared with TRDD3. This CDR3 is 21 amino acids long. The trim removed 0 bases at V and 0 bases at J, leaving 16 bases unmatched. Germline lookup yields CDR1 GEAIGNYY and CDR2 EKD. CDR3 sequence reads: CACDTLPVLGDTFRYTDKLIF. The DNA for the CDR3 is TGTGCCTGTGACACCTTACCCGTACTGGGGGATACTTTCCGGTACACCGATAAACTCATCTTT.

In this sample, this clone is large (0.1 to 1%). The sample has other DNA sequences that encode this CDR3 too. The chain recombines TRDV2 with TRDJ3; 13 positions agree with TRDD3. Germline V lookup: CDR1 GEAIGNYY, CDR2 EKD. Trimming took 0 bases from V and 0 from J; bases not matched to a gene: 4. The CDR3 length is 20 residues. CDR3 loop: CACDTILGDTGSWDTRQMFF. For the CDR3, the DNA is TGTGCCTGTGACACCATACTGGGGGATACGGGCTCCTGGGACACCCGACAGATGTTTTTC.

Remarks on this clone: A far larger clone is just one base off, so this is likely a read error. The same CDR3 arises from other DNA sequences in this sample as well. The chain combines TRDV2 with TRDJ1; 11 bases align to TRDD3. The germline V gene has CDR1 GEAIGNYY and CDR2 EKD. CDR3 length equals 25 residues. V gave up 0 bases and J gave up 1 base; unmatched junction bases: 30. The DNA for the CDR3 is TGTGCCTGTGACACCGTCCTTCCTACCGGACTGGGGGATAAGGGCAAGGGGACCGTCACCGATAAACTCATCTTT. It encodes CACDTVLPTGLGDKGKGTVTDKLIF.

As regards this clone: A far bigger clonotype differs at one base, so this is likely a read error. The sample contains more than one DNA sequence encoding this CDR3. The chain links TRDV2 to TRDJ1; 13 positions agree with TRDD3. With 0 bases clipped from V and 0 bases from J, the junction kept 18 bases outside the gene matches. Germline V CDR1 and CDR2: GEAIGNYY, EKD. The CDR3 loop spans 22 amino acids. This CDR3 is CACDTVSTGGYGPLVYTDKLIF. The CDR3 nucleotides read TGTGCCTGTGACACCGTTTCAACTGGGGGATACGGCCCCCTGGTGTACACCGATAAACTCATCTTT.

This clone was seen more than once but under ten times. Its ends do not fully match the called genes, so a read error is possible. The same CDR3 arises from other DNA sequences in this sample as well. V is TRDV2 and J is TRDJ1; TRDD3 aligns across 7 bases. Germline V CDR1 and CDR2: GEAIGNYY, EKD. The CDR3 loop spans 19 amino acids. This CDR3 is CACGTVPTGLGPYTDKLIF. The DNA of the CDR3 is TGTGCCTGTGGCACCGTCCCTACTGGACTGGGGCCGTACACCGATAAACTCATATTT.

This clone was recorded many times. A far bigger clonotype differs at one base, so this is likely a read error. CDR3 residues: CACDTVGGTWGTRQMFF. The CDR3 nucleotides read TGTGCCTGTGACACCGTTGGGGGGACCTGGGGCACCCGACAGATGTTTTTC. The chain carries TRDV2 and TRDJ3; a weak D match, TRDD3 (6 bases). Per the germline V gene, CDR1 is GEAIGNYY and CDR2 is EKD. The CDR3 sequence is 17 residues long.

With regard to this clone: A far larger clone is one nucleotide away, so this likely arose from a read error. Other DNA sequences of this sample code for an identical CDR3. The chain couples TRDV2 to TRDJ1; no reliable D call. CDR1 GEAIGNYY and CDR2 EKD come from the germline V gene. This CDR3 comprises 17 residues. DNA of the CDR3: TGCGCCTGTGACAGTCTCAGATCCGAGGCCTACACCGATAAACTCATCTTT. Residues: CACDSLRSEAYTDKLIF.

In this sample, this clone turned up a few times. TCRdb's protein for this DNA is that of a much larger clone and differs from the translation at residue 5, likely a read error; the protein shown is the DNA translation. The chain recombines TRDV2 with TRDJ1, with D maybe TRDD3 (5 bases). This CDR3 has 15 residues. V was trimmed by 3 bases and J by 0 bases, leaving 13 bases between them. Germline-derived CDR1 and CDR2 are GEAIGNYY and EKD. CDR3 sequence (DNA): TGTGCCTGTGACTCCCTGGGTCCGTACACCGATAAACTCATCTTT. Protein product: CACDSLGPYTDKLIF.

In its sample, this clone ranks as medium-sized. This may come from a read error, since a much larger clone is one base off. Other DNA variants within this sample encode the same CDR3. The chain joins TRDV2 to TRDJ1; D is perhaps TRDD3 (6 bases). Germline V gene lookup returns CDR1 GEAIGNYY and CDR2 EKD. This CDR3 is built from 14 residues. CDR3 region: CACDTWGATDKLIF. The CDR3 DNA is TGTGCCTGTGACACGTGGGGGGCCACCGATAAGCTCATCTTT.

This clone showed up just a few times. TCRdb's protein, taken from a much larger clone, differs from this DNA's translation at residue 7, likely owing to a read error; the protein displayed comes from the DNA. This sequence joins TRDV2 and TRDJ1; 9 bases are a match to TRDD3. V trimming: 3 bases; J trimming: 0 bases; junction bases outside the gene matches: 16. This CDR3 comprises 19 residues. Germline V CDR1 and CDR2: GEAIGNYY, EKD. The CDR3 spells CACDPVPGDTFRYTDKLIF. Written as DNA, the CDR3 is TGTGCCTGTGACCCAGTACCGGGGGATACTTTCCGGTACACCGATAAACTCATCTTT.

On this clone: TCRdb's protein, taken from a much larger clone, differs from this DNA's translation at residue 12, likely owing to a read error; the protein displayed comes from the DNA. The CDR3, as DNA: TGTGCCTGTGAAAAACTAAACTGGGGACCGAACAACGATAAACTCATCTTT. This encodes CACEKLNWGPNNDKLIF. The rearrangement uses TRDV2 and TRDJ1, with TRDD3 matching over 7 bases. V dropped 4 bases and J dropped 4; count of bases not matched to a gene: 17. Germline CDR1 GEAIGNYY, CDR2 EKD. The CDR3 sequence is 17 residues long.

This clone was detected a few times. This DNA's translation differs at residue 10 from TCRdb's protein, which comes from a much larger clone; a read error is likely, and the protein shown is translated from the DNA. The chain combines TRDV2 with TRDJ1; 12 bases agree with TRDD3. V lost 1 base to trimming and J lost 10 bases; unmatched junction nucleotides: 9. Germline loops: CDR1 GEAIGNYY, CDR2 EKD. The CDR3 length is 15 residues. The CDR3: CACDTLGDTREILIF. The DNA of the CDR3 is TGTGCCTGTGACACTCTGGGGGATACGCGCGAAATACTCATCTTT.

About this clone itself: The mismatch at residue 3 between this DNA's translation and the TCRdb protein of a much larger clone likely reflects a read error; the protein shown is translated from the DNA. V gene TRDV2 combines with J gene TRDJ1, with 10 bases lining up with TRDD3. Germline CDR1 and CDR2: GEAIGNYY and EKD. This CDR3 contains 16 residues. CDR3 region: CAYDVLGDWNTDKLIF. The CDR3, as DNA: TGTGCCTATGACGTACTGGGGGATTGGAACACCGATAAACTCATCTTT.

This clone showed up just a few times. The TCRdb protein, from a much larger clone, departs from this DNA's translation at residue 4, likely by read error; the protein shown derives from the DNA. The chain combines TRDV2 with TRDJ1; 9 positions match TRDD3. CDR3 length: 18 residues. From germline, CDR1 is GEAIGNYY and CDR2 EKD. The CDR3 nucleotides read TGTGCCTGTGGCACCTTTTACTCTGGGGGATCGGAGGGCGATAAACTCATCTTT. The encoded protein is CACGTFYSGGSEGDKLIF.

This clone was seen at least ten times. Since a far larger clone is one base different, this is likely a read error. V gene TRDV2 combines with J gene TRDJ1, with 7 positions matching TRDD3. Germline loops: CDR1 GEAIGNYY, CDR2 EKD. CDR3 size: 14 residues. The J segment lost 1 base and the V segment lost 5 bases, leaving 6 bases of the junction unmatched. CDR3 amino acids: CACGTLGGTDKLIF. In DNA form, the CDR3 reads TGTGCCTGTGGCACGCTGGGGGGCACCGATAAACTCATCTTT.

Concerning this clone itself: A far bigger clonotype differs at one base, so this is likely a read error. The chain combines TRDV2 with TRDJ1, with 8 bases aligning to TRDD3. Germline V gene data show CDR1 as GEAIGNYY and CDR2 as EKD. The CDR3 extends over 16 amino acids. CDR3 protein: CACVTVGGWSTDKLIF. DNA of the CDR3: TGTGCCTGTGTCACCGTTGGGGGATGGTCCACCGATAAACTCATCTTT.

The chain couples TRDV2 to TRDJ1; TRDD3 matches at 13 bases. This CDR3 region has 18 residues. CDR1 is GEAIGNYY, CDR2 EKD, per germline. V gave up 2 bases and J gave up 0 bases; unmatched junction bases: 8. The CDR3 sequence is CACDILGDTRVNTDKLIF. CDR3 coding DNA: TGTGCCTGTGACATACTGGGGGATACGCGGGTTAACACCGATAAACTCATCTTT.